The entry that follows covers one T cell receptor (beta chain) sequence. These data belong to a study of response to subunit inactivated influenza vaccine. TCRdb used MiXCR to reprocess the RT-PCR reads, holding one entry per CDR3 protein. Of around 520,000 distinct CDR3 sequences in the sample, roughly 27% were seen once. This specimen consisted of CD4+ T cells sorted from PBMCs, obtained about 5 days after vaccination. This receptor was taken from a man aged 50 or older who received an inactivated influenza vaccine.

The CDR3 nucleotides are TGCGCCAGCAGCTTGTATAGGGCTGGTTCGGAGCAGTTCTTC. Protein product: CASSLYRAGSEQFF. The gene calls are TRBV5-1 and TRBJ2-1, with unresolved D. Germline CDR1 SGHRS, CDR2 YFSETQ. V lost 1 base to trimming and J lost 10 bases, with 15 bases between them. CDR3 size: 14 residues. The entire variable domain, with the rest obtained from reference TRBV5-1 and TRBJ2-1, is as follows: KAGVTQTPRYLIKTRGQQVTLSCSPISGHRSVSWYQQTPGQGLQFLFEYFSETQRNKGNFPGRFSGRQFSNSRSEMNVSTLELGDSALYLCASSLYRAGSEQFFGPGTRLTVL.